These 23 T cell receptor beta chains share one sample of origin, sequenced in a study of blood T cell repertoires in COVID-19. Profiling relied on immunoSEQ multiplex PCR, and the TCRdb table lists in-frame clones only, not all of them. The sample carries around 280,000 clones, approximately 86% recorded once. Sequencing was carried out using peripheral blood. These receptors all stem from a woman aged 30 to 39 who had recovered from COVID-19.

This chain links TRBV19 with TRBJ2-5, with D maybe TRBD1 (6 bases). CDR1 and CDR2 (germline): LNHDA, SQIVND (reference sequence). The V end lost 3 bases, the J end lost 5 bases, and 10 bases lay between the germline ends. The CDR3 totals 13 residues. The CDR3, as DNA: TGTGCCAGTAGTATTGCCAGGGGCGAGACCCAGTACTTC. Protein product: CASSIARGETQYF. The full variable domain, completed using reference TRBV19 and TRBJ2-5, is DGGITQSPKYLFRKEGQNVTLSCEQNLNHDAMYWYRQDPGQGLRLIYYSQIVNDFQKGDIAEGYSVSREKKESFPLTVTSAQKNPTAFYLCASSIARGETQYFGPGTRLLVL.

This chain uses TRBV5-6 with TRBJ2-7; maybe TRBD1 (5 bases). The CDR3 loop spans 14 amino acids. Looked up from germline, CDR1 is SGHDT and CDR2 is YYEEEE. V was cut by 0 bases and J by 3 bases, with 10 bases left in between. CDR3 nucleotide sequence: TGTGCCAGCAGCTTGGGGGCAGGGAACTACGAGCAGTACTTC. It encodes CASSLGAGNYEQYF. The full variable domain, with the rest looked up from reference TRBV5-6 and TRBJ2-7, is DAGVTQSPTHLIKTRGQQVTLRCSPKSGHDTVSWYQQALGQGPQFIFQYYEEEERQRGNFPDRFSGHQFPNYSSELNVNALLLGDSALYLCASSLGAGNYEQYFGPGTRLTVT.

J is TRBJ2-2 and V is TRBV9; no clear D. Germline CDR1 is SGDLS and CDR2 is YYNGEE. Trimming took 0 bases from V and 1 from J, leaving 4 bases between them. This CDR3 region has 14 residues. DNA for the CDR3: TGTGCCAGCAGCGTAGCGGTGAACACCGGGGAGCTGTTTTTT. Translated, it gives CASSVAVNTGELFF.

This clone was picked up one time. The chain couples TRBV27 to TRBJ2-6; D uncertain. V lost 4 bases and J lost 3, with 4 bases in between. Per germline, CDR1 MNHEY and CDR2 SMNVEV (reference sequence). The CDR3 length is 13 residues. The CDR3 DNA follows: TGTGCCAGCAGTTCCATTGGGGCCAACGTCCTGACTTTC. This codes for CASSSIGANVLTF. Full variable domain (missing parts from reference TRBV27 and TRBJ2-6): EAQVTQNPRYLITVTGKKLTVTCSQNMNHEYMSWYRQDPGLGLRQIYYSMNVEVTDKGDVPEGYKVSRKEKRNFPLILESPSPNQTSLYFCASSSIGANVLTFGAGSRLTVL.

CDR3 in DNA: TGCAGCGTTGACCTCACGGGGCAAGAGACCCAGTACTTC. It codes for CSVDLTGQETQYF. V is TRBV29-1 and J is TRBJ2-5; D is perhaps TRBD2 (5 bases). Trimming cost V 3 bases and J 2 bases, with 10 bases left between them. Germline CDR1 and CDR2: SQVTM and ANQGSEA. The CDR3 consists of 13 residues.

The CDR3 DNA reads as TGTGCCAGCAGTTTCGGCCGATCTAGCGGGAGTTGGAGGAGCACAGATACGCAGTATTTT. It translates to CASSFGRSSGSWRSTDTQYF. The chain uses TRBV27 and TRBJ2-3; TRBD2 agrees at 10 bases. The CDR3 is 20 amino acids. Trimming at V came to 3 bases and at J to 0 bases, leaving 15 bases not matched to a gene. The germline V gene encodes CDR1 MNHEY and CDR2 SMNVEV (reference sequence).

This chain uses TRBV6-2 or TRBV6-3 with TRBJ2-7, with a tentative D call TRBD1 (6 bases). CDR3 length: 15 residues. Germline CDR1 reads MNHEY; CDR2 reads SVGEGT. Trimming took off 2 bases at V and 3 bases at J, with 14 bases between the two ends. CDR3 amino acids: CASSYELGAGYEQYF. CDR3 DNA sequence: TGTGCCAGCAGTTACGAGTTGGGGGCAGGCTACGAGCAGTACTTC.

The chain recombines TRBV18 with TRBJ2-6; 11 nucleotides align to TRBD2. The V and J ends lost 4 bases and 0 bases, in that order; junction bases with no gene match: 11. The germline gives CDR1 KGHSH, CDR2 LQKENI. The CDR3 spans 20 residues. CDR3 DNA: TGTGCCAGCTCACTAACACTAGCGGGAGTTCTTCACTCTGGGGCCAACGTCCTGACTTTC. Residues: CASSLTLAGVLHSGANVLTF.

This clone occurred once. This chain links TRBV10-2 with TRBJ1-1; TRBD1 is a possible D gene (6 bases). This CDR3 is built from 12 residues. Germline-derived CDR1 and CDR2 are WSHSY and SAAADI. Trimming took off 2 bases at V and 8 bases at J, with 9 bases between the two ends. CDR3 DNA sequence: TGCGCCAGCAGTGAGCAGGGGATGGAAGCTTTCTTT. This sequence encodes CASSEQGMEAFF.

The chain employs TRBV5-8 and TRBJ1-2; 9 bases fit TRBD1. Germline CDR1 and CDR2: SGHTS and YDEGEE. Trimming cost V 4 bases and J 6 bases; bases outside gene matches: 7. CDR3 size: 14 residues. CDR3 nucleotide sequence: TGTGCCAGCAGCCACCGGGACAGGGACGATGGCTACACCTTC. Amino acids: CASSHRDRDDGYTF.

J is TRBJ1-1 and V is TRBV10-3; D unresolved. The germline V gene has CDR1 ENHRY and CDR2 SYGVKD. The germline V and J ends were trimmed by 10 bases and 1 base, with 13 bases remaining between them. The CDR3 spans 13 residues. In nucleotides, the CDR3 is TGTGCCACCTCACAGAACGGGAACACTGAAGCTTTCTTT. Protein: CATSQNGNTEAFF.

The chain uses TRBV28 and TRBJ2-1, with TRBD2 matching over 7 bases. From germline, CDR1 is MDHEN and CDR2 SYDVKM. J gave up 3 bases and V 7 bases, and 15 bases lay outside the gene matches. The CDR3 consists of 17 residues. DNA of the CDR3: TGTGCCAGCACCCCCCCCGGAGGGCGGGAGAGCTACAATGAGCAGTTCTTC. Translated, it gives CASTPPGGRESYNEQFF.

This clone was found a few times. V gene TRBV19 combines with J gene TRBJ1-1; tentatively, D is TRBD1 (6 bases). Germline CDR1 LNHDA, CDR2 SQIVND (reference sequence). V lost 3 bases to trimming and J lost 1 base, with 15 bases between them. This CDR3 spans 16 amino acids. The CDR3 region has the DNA TGTGCCAGTAGTATTGGAACAGGGACCCCGAACACTGAAGCTTTCTTT. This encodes CASSIGTGTPNTEAFF.

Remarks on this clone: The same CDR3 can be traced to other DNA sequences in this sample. CDR3 protein: CASSLLGGAGNTGELFF. The CDR3 bases are TGTGCCAGCAGCTTATTGGGAGGGGCGGGCAACACCGGGGAGCTGTTTTTT. V usage is TRBV7-3 and J usage is TRBJ2-2; 7 positions match TRBD2. Trimming removed 2 bases from V and 2 bases from J; junction bases left unmatched: 8. Germline V gene data show CDR1 as SGHTA and CDR2 as FQGTGA. There are 17 residues in the CDR3.

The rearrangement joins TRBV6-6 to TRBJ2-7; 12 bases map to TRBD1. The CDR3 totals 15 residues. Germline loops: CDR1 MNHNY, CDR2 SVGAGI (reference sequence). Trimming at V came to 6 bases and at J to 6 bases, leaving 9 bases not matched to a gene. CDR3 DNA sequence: TGTGCCAGCAGGAAAACGGGACAGGGGGCAAGCGAGCAGTACTTC. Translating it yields CASRKTGQGASEQYF.

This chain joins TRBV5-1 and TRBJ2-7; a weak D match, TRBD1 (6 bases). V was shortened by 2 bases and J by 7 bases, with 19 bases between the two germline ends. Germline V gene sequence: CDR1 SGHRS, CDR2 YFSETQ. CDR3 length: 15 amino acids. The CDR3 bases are TGCGCCAGCAGCTTCACGACAGGTCCAACGGGTGAGCAGTACTTC. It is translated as CASSFTTGPTGEQYF.

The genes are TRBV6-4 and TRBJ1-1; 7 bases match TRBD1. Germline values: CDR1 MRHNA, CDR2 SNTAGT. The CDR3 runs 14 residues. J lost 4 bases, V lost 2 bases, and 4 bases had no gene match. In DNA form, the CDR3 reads TGTGCCAGCAGTGACCAGGGGGACAGCACTGAAGCTTTCTTT. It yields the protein CASSDQGDSTEAFF.

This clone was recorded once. CDR3 sequence (DNA): TGCGCCAGCAGCCTTACCGGGACAGGGGGCACAGATACGCAGTATTTT. Translation: CASSLTGTGGTDTQYF. This chain connects TRBV4-1 to TRBJ2-3; 10 bases are shared with TRBD1. The CDR3 consists of 16 residues. Looked up from germline, CDR1 is MGHRA and CDR2 is YSYEKL. V was pared by 4 bases and J by 1 base, with 5 bases of the junction left unmatched.

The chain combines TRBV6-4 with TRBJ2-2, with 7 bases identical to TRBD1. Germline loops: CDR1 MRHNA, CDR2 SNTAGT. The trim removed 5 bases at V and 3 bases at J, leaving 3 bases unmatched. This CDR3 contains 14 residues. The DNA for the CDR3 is TGTGCCAGCAGTAGGGGGCCTGACACCGGGGAGCTGTTTTTT. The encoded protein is CASSRGPDTGELFF.

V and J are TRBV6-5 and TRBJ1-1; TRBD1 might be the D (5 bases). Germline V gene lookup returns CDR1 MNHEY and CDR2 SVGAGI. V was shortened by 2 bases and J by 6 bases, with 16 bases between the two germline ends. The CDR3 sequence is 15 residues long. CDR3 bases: TGTGCCAGCAGTTACCGGGGGGAGATCGGGGCTGAAGCTTTCTTT. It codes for CASSYRGEIGAEAFF.

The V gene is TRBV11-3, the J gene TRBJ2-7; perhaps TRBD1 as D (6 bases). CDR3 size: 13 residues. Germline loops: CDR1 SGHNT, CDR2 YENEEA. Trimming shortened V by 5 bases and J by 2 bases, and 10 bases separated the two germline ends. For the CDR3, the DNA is TGTGCCAGCAGCGACAGGACCACCTACGAGCAGTACTTC. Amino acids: CASSDRTTYEQYF.

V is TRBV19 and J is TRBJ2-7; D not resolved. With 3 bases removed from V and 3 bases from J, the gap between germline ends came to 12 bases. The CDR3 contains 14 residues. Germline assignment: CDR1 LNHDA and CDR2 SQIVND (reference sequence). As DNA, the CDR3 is TGTGCCAGTAGTATCCGGGTAGATGGCTACGAGCAGTACTTC. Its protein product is CASSIRVDGYEQYF.

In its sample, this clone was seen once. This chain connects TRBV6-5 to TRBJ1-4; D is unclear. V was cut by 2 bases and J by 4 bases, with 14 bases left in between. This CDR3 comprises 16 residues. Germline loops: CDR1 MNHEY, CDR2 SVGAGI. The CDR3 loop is CASSYPGRRINEKLFF. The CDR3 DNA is TGTGCCAGCAGTTACCCTGGGCGAAGGATTAATGAAAAACTGTTTTTT.